This T cell receptor beta chain was sequenced for a study of blood T cell repertoires in COVID-19. Study-wide context: Samples came from the United States, Italy and Spain, spanning acute and convalescent COVID-19. The cDNA or gDNA used as material had been derived from T cells, B-cell-depleted T cells, or PBMCs.

Per the original methods: The assay estimated nucleated cells by amplifying reference gene primers. Generated by immunoSEQ multiplex PCR, the TCRdb table keeps only in-frame clones and is missing some. That table furnishes V, J and clone size, whereas the DNA furnished D and trimming. There are roughly 72,000 clones in the sample; more than 70% occur only once, and approximately 19% lies in the top ten. This CDR3 region has 12 residues. V shed 1 base and J shed 7 bases, with 9 bases lying between them. Germline-derived CDR1 and CDR2 are SGHNT and YYREEE (reference sequence). The sequencing sample was made of peripheral blood. This TCR came from a human donor in a cohort sampled during active COVID-19. The rearrangement joins TRBV5-4 to TRBJ2-7, with a possible D match to TRBD1 (6 bases). Here the CDR3 DNA reads TGTGCCAGCAGCTTGACAGGGCGGGAGCAGTACTTC. This encodes CASSLTGREQYF.